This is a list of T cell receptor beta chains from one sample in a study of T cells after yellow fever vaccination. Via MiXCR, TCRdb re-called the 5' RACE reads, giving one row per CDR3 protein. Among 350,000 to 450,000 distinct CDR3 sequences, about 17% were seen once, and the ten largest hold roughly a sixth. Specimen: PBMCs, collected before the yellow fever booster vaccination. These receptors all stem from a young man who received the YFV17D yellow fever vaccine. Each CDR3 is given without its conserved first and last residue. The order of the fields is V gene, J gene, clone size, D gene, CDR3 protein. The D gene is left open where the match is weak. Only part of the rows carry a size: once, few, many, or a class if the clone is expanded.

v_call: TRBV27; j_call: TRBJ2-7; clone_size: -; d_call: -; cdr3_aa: ASISGGEQY
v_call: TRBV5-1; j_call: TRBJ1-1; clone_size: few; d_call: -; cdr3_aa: ASSYGQSTEAF
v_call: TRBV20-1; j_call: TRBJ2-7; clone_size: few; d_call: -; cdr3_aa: SVSPRGGSYEQY
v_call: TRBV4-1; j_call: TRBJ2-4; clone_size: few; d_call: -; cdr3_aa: ASSQEGLALAKNIQY
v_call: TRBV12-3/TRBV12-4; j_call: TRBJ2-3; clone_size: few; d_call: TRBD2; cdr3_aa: ASSSGLAGGHTQY
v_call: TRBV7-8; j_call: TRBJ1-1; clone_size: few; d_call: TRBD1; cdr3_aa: ASISTGGTEAF
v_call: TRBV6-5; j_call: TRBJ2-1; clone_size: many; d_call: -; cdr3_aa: ASSTGRLGELTYNEQF
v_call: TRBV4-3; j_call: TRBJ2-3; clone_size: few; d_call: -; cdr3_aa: ASSQGGGGWTDTQY
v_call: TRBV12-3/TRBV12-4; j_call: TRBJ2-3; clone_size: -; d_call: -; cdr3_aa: ASRSMTGGTDTQY
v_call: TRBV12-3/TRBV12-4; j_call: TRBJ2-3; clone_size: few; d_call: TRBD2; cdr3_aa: ASSYLGLAPDTQY
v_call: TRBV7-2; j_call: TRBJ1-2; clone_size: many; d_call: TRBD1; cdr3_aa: ASSITGTGSSGYT
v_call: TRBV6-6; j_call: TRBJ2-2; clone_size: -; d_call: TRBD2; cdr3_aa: ASRRTSGVTGELF
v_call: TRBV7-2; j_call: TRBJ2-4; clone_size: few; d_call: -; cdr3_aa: ASSSASGSDIQY
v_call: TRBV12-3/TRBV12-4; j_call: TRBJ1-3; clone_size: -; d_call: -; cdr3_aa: ASSSSLTIY
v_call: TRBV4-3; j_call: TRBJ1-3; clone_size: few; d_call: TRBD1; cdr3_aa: ASSQEGQGLSGNTIY
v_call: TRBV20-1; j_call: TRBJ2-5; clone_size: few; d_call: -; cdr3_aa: SVQGRDETQY
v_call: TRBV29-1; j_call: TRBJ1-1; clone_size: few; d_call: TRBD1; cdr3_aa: SVEGMTGTKNTEAF
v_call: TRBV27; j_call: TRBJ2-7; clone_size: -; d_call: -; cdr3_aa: ASSLGLEQY
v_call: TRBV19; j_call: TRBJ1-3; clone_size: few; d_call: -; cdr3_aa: ASSILAASVNTIY
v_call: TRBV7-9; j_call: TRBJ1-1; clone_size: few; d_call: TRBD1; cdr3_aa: ASSPGTANTRAF
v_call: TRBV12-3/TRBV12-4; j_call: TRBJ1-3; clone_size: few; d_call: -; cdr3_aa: ASSLSSTANTIY
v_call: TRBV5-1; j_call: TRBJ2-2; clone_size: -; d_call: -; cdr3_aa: ASSLDWAPSAGELF
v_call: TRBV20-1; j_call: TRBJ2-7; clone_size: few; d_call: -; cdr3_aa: SAQQQLRYEQY
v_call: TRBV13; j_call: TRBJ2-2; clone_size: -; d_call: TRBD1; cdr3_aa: ASSNLGTVVFRELF
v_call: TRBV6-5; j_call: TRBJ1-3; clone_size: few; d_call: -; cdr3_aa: ASSLPGNTIY
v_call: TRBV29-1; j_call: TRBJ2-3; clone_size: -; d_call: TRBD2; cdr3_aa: SVEDLAGTSPTDTQY
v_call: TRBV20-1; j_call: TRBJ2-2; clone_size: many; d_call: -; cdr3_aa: SAVGELF
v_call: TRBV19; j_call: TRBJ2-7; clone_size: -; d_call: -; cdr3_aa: ATQDTNGYEQY
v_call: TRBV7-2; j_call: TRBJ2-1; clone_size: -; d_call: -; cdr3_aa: ASSFADGSHEQF
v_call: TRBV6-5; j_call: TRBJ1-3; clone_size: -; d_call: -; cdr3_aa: ATSRGTGTIY
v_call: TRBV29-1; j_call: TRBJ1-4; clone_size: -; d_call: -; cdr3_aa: SVRGRLNEKLF
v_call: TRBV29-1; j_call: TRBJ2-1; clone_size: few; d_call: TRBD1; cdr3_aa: SVKGQGVSYNEQF
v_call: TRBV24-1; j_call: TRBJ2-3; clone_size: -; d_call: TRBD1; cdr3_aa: ATSDPLGQGLTDTQY
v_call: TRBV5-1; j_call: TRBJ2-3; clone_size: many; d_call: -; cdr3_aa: ASGEIKADTQY
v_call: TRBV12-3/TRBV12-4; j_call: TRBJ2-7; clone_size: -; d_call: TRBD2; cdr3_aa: ASSRSLAGGLEQY
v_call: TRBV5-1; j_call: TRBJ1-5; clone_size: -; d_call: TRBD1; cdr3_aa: ASSLDGQGPQPQH
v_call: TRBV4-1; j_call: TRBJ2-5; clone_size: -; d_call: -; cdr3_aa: ASSQDEGPQTQY
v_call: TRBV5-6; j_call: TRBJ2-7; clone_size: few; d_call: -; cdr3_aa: ASSLVGFAREQY
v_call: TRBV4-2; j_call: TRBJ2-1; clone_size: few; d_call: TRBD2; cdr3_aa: ASSRQPVGGGALDEQF
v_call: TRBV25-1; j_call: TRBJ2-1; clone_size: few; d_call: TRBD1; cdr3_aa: ASSDVRDRSYNEQF
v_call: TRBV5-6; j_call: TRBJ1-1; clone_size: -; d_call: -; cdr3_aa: ASSSLTGNTEAF
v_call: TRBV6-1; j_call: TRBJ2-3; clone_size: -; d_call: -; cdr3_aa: ASSPGWGPSTDTQY
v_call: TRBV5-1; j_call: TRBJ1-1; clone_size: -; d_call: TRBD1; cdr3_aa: ASSDRGGGTEAF
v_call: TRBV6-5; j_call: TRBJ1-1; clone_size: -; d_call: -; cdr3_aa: ASRAGTYTEAF
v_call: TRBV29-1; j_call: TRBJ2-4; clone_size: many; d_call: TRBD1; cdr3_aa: SVKRGGDRGNIQY
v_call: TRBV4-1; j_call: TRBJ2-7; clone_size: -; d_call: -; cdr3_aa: ASSQVQSSYEQY
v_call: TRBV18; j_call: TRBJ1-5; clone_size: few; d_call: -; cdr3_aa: ASSPFNDQPQH
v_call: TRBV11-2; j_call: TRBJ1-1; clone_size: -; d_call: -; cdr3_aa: ASSDFGRVEAF
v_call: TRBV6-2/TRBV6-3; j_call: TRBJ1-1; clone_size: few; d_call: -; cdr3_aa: ASSTGREHTEAF
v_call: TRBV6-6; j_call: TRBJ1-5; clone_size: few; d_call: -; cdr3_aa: ASSTGMGQPQH
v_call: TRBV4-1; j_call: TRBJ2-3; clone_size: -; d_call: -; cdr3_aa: ASSQYQGSADTQY
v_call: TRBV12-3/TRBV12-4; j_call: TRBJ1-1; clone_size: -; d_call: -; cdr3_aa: ASSTSARAGMNTEAF
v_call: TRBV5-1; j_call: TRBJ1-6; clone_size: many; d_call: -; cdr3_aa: ASSGNGARNSPLH
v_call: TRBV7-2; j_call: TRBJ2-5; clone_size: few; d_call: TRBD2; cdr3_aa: ASSPTSGGQTQY
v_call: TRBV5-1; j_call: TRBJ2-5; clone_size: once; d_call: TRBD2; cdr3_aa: ASSWGSGGSETQY
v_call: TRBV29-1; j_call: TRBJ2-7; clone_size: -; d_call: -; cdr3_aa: SVLPGNKYEQY
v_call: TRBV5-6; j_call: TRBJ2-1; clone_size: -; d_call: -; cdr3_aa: ASSSLRGAVYEQF